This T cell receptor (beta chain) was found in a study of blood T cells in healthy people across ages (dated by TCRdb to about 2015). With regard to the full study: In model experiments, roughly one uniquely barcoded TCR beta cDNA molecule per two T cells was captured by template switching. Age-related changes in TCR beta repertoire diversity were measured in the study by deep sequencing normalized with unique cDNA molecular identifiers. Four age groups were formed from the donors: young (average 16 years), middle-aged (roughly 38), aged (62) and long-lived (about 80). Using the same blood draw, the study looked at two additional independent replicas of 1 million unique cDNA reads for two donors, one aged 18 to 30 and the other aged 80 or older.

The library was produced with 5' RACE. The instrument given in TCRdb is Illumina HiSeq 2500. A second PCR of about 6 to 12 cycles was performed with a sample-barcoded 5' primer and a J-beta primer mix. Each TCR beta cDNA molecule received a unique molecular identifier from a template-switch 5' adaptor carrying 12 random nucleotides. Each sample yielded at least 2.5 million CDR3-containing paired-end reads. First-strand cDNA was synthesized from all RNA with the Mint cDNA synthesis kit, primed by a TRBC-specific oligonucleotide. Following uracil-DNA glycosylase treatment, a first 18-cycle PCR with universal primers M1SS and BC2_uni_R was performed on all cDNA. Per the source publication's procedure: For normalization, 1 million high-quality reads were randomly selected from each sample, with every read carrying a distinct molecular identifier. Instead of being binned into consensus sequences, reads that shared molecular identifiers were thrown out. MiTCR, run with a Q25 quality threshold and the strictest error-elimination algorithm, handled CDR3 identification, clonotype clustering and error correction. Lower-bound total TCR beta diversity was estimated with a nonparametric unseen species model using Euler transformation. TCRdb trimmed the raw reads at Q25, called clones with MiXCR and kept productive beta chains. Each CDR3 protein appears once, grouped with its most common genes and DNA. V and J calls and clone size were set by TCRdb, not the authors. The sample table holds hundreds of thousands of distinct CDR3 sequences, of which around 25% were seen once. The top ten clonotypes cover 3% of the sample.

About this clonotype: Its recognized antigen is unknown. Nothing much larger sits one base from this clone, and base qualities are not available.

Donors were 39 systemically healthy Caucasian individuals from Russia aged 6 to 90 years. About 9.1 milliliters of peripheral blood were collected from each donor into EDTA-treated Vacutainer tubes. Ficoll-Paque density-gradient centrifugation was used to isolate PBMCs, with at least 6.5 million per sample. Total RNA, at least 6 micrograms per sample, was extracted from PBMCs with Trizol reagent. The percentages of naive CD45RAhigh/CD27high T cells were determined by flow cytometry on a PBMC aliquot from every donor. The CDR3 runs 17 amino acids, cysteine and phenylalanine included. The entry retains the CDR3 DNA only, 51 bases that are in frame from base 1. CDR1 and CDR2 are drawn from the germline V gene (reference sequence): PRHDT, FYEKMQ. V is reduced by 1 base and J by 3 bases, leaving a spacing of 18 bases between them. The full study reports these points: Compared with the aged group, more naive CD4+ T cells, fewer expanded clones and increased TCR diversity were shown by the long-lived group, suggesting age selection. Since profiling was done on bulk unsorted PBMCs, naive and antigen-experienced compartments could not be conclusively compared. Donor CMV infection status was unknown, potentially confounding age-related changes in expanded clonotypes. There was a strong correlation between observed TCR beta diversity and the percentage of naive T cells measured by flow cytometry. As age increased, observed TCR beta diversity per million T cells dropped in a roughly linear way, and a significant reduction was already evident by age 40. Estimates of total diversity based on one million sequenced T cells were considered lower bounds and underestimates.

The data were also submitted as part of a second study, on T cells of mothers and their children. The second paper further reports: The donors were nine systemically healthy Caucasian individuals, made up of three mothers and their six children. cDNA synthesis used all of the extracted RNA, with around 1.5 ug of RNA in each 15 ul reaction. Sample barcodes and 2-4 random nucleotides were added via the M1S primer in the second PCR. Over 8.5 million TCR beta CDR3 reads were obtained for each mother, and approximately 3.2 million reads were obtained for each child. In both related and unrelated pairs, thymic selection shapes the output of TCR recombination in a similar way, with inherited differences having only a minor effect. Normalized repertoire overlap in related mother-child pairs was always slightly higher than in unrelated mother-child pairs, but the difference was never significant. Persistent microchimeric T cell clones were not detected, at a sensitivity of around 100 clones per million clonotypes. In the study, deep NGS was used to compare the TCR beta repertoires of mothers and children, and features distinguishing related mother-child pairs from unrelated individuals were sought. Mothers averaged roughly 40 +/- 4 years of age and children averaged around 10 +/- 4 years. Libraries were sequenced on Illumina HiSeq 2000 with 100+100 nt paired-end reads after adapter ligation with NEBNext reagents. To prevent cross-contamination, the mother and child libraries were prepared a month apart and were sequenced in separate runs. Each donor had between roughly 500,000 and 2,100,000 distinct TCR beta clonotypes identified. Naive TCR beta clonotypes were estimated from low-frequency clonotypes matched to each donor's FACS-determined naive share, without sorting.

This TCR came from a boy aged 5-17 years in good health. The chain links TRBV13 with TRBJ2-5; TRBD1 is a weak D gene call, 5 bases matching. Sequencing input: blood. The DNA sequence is TGTGCCAGCAGCTTAGAGGGGATGGGGCATGTAGAAGAGACCCAGTACTTC. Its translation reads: CASSLEGMGHVEETQYF.